This record looks at one T cell receptor beta chain sequence and its context. Its specificity is not known. Control patients had untreated stable or active relapsing-remitting multiple sclerosis by revised McDonald criteria. RNA, at about 0.45 to 1 ug, was reverse transcribed with random hexamers. The immunoSEQ assay covered 54 Vbeta and 13 Jbeta segments for CDR3. TCRdb analysed the immunoSEQ multiplex PCR reads with MiXCR anew, one entry per CDR3 protein. The sample holds some 450,000 distinct CDR3 sequences, around 83% seen once. These data come from a study of CD8 T cells in Susac syndrome. Study conclusions and caveats: The TCR sequencing and HLA analysis in the study involved a relatively small number of individuals, as the study acknowledged.

The CDR3 is made up of 11 amino acids. Trimming removed 6 bases from V and 12 bases from J, with 11 bases in between. Germline loops: CDR1 KGHDR, CDR2 SFDVKD. The clonotype originates from a human donor with multiple sclerosis. The V gene is TRBV24-1, the J gene TRBJ2-1; no definite D call. Specimen: CD8+ T cells from PBMCs. The CDR3 is CATSSSEGQFF. The CDR3 nucleotides are TGTGCCACCAGTTCAAGTGAAGGGCAGTTCTTC.